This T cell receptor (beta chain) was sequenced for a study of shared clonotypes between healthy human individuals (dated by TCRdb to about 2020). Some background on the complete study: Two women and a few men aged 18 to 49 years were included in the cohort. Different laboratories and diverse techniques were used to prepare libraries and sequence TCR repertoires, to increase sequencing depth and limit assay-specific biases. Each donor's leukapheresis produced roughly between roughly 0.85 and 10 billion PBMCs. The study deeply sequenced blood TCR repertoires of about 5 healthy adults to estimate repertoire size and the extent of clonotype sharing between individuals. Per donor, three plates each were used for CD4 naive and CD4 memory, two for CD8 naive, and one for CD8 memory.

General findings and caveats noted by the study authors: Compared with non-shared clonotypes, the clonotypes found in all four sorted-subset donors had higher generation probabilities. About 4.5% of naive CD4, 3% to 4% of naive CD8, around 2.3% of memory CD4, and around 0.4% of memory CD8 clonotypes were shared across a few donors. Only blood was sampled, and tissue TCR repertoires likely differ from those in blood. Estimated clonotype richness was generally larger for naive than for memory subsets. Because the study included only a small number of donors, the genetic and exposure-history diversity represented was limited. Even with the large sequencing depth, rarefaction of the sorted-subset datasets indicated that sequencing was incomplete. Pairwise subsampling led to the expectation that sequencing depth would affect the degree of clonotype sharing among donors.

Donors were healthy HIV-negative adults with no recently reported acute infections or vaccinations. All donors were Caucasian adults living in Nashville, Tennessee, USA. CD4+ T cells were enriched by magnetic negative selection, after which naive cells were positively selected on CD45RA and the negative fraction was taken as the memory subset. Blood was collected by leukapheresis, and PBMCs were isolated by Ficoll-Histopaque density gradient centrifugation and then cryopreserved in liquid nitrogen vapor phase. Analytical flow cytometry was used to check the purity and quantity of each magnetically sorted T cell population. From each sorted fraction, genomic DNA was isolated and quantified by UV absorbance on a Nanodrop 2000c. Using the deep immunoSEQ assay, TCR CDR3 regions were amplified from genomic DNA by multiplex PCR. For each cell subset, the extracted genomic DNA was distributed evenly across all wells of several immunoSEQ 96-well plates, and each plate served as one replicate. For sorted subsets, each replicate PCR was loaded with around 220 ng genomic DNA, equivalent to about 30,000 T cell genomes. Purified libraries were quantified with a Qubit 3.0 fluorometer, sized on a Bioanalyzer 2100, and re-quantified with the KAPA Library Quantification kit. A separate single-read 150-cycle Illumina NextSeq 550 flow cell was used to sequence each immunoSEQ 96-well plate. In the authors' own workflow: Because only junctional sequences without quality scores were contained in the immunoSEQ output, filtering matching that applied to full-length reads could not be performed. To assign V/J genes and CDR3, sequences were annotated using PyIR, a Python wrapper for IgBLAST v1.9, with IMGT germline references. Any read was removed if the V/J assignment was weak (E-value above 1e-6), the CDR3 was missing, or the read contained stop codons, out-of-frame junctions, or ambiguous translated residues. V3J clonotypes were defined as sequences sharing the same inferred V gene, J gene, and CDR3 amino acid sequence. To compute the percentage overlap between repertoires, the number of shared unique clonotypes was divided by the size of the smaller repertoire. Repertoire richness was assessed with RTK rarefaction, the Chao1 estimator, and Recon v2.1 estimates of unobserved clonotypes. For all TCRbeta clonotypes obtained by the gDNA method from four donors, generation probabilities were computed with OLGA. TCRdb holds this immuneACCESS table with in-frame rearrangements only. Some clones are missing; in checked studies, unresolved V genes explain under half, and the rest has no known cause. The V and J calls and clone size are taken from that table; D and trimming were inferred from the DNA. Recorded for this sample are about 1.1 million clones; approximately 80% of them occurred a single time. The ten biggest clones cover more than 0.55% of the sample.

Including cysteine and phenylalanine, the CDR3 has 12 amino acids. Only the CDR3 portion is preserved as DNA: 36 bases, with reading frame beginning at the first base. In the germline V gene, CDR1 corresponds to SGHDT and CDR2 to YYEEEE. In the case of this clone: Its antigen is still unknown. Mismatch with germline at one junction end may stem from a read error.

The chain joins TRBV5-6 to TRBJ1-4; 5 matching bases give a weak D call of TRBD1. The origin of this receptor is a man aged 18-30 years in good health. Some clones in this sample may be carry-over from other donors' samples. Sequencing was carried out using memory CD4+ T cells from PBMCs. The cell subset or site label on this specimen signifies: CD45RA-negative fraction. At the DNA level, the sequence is TGTGCCAGCAGCTTGGTAGGGACGGGCCAGCGTTTT. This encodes CASSLVGTGQRF. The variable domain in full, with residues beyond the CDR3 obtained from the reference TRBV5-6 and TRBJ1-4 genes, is DAGVTQSPTHLIKTRGQQVTLRCSPKSGHDTVSWYQQALGQGPQFIFQYYEEEERQRGNFPDRFSGHQFPNYSSELNVNALLLGDSALYLCASSLVGTGQRFGSGTQLSVL.